This T cell receptor (beta chain) was captured by sequencing in a study of blood T cell repertoires in COVID-19. Study at large: The cDNA or gDNA used as material had been derived from T cells, B-cell-depleted T cells, or PBMCs.

This clone came up once. Assay: immunoSEQ multiplex PCR; the TCRdb copy retains only in-frame clones and omits some. In the table there are about 76,000 clones, 75% to 90% of which are singletons. CDR1 and CDR2 from the germline V gene are KGHSH and LQKENI. There are 14 residues in the CDR3. With V trimmed by 5 bases and J by 0 bases, 3 bases remained unmatched. The sequence was obtained from a human donor in a cohort sampled during active COVID-19. The V gene is TRBV18, the J gene TRBJ2-7, with 8 bases matching TRBD2. The material sequenced was peripheral blood. CDR3 in DNA: TGTGCCAGCTCAGTAGCGGGATCCTCCTACGAGCAGTACTTC. It is translated as CASSVAGSSYEQYF.